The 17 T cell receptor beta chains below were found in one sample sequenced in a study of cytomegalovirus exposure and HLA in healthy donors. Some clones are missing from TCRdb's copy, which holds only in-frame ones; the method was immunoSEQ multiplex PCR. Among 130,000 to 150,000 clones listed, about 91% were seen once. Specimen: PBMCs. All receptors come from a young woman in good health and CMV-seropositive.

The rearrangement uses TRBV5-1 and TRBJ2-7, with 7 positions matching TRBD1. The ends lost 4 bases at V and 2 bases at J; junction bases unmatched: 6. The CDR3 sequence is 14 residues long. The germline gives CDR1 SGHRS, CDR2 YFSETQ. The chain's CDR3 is CASSQGQQAYEQYF. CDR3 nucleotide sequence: TGCGCCAGCAGCCAGGGACAGCAGGCCTACGAGCAGTACTTC.

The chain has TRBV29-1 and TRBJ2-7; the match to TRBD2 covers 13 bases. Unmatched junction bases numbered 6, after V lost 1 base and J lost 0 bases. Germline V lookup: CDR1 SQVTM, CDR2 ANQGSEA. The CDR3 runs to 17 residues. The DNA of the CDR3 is TGCAGCGTTGAAGGGACTAGCGGGGGCCGACCCTCCTACGAGCAGTACTTC. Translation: CSVEGTSGGRPSYEQYF.

CDR3 sequence (DNA): TGTGCCAGCAGCTTGGGCGGGACTAGCGGGGGGATGCATGAGCAGTTCTTC. Its translation: CASSLGGTSGGMHEQFF. The rearrangement joins TRBV5-4 to TRBJ2-1; 15 positions match TRBD2. Germline CDR1 SGHNT, CDR2 YYREEE (reference sequence). The CDR3 length is 17 residues. V was pared by 0 bases and J by 8 bases, with 6 bases of the junction left unmatched.

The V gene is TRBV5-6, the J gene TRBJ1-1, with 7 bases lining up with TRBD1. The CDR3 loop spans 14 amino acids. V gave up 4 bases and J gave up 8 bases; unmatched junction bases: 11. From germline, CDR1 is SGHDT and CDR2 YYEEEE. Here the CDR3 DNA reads TGTGCCAGCAGCGCCTCGACAGGGAAGCTAGAAGCTTTCTTT. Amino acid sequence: CASSASTGKLEAFF.

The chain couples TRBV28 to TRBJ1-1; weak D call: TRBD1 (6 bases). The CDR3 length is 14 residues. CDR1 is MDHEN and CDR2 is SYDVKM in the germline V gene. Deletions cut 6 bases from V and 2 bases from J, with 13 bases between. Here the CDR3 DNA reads TGTGCCAGCAGCCGTGGGGGCCCCAACACTGAAGCTTTCTTT. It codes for CASSRGGPNTEAFF.

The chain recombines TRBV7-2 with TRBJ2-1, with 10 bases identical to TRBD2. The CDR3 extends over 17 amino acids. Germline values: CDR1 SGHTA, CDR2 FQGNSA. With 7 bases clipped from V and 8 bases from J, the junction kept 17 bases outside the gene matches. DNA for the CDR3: TGTGCCAGCACACTGGCTAGCGGGGGCTTAAAGCCCCATGAGCAGTTCTTC. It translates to CASTLASGGLKPHEQFF.

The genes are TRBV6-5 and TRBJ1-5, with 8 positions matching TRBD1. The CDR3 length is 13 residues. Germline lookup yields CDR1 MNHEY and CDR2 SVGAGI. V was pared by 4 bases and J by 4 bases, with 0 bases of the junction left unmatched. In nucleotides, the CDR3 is TGTGCCAGCAGTTGGACAGGGAATCAGCCCCAGCATTTT. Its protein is CASSWTGNQPQHF.

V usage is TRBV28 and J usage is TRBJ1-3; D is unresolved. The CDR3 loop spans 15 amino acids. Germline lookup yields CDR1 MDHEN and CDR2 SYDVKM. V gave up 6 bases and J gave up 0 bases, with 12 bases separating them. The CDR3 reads CASSPRGYSGNTIYF. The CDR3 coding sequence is TGTGCCAGCAGCCCCCGCGGGTACTCTGGAAACACCATATATTTT.

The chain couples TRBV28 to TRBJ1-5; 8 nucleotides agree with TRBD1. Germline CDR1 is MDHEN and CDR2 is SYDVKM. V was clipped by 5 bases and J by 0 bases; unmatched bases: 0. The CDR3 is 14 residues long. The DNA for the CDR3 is TGTGCCAGCAGTGACAGGGGTAGCAATCAGCCCCAGCATTTT. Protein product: CASSDRGSNQPQHF.

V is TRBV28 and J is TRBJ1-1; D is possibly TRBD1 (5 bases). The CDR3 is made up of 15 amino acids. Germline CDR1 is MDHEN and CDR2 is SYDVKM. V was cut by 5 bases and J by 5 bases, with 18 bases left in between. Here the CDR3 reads CASSPPRGGRTEAFF. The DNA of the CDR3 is TGTGCCAGCAGTCCCCCCCGGGGGGGGAGGACTGAAGCTTTCTTT.

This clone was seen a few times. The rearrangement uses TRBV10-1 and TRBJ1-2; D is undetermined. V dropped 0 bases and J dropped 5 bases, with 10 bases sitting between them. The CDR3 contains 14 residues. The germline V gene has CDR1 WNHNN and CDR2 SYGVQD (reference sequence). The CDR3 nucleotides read TGCGCCAGCAGTGAGTCGGGCCGGCTTTATGGCTACACCTTC. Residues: CASSESGRLYGYTF.

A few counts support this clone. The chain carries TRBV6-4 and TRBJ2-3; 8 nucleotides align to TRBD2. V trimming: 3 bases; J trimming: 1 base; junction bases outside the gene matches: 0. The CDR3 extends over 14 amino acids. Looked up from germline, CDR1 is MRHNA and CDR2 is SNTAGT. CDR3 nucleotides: TGTGCCAGCAGTGAGCGGGGGGGCACAGATACGCAGTATTTT. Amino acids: CASSERGGTDTQYF.

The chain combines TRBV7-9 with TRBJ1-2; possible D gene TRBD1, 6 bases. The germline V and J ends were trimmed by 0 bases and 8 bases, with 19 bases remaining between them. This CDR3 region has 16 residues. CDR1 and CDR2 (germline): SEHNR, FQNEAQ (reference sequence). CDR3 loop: CASSLALKGQLIGYTF. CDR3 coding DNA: TGTGCCAGCAGCTTAGCGCTTAAAGGACAGCTCATCGGCTACACCTTC. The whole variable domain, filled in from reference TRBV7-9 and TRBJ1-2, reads DTGVSQNPRHKITKRGQNVTFRCDPISEHNRLYWYRQTLGQGPEFLTYFQNEAQLEKSRLLSDRFSAERPKGSFSTLEIQRTEQGDSAMYLCASSLALKGQLIGYTFGSGTRLTVV.

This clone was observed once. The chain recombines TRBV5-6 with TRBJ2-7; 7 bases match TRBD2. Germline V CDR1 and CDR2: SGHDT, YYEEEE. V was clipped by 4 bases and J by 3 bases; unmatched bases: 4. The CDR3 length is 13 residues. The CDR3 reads CASSAGGSYEQYF. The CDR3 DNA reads TGTGCCAGCAGCGCCGGGGGGAGCTACGAGCAGTACTTC.

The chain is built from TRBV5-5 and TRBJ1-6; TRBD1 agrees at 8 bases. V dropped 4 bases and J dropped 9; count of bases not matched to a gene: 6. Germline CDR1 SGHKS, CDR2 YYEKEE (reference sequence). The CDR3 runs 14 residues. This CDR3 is CASSPDRVGSPLHF. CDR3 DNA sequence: TGTGCCAGCAGCCCGGACAGGGTAGGTTCACCCCTCCACTTT. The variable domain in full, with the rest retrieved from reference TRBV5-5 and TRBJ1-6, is DAGVTQSPTHLIKTRGQQVTLRCSPISGHKSVSWYQQVLGQGPQFIFQYYEKEERGRGNFPDRFSARQFPNYSSELNVNALLLGDSALYLCASSPDRVGSPLHFGNGTRLTVT.

CDR3 protein: CASLKSASSYEQYF. CDR3 DNA: TGCGCCAGCTTAAAAAGCGCGAGCTCCTACGAGCAGTACTTC. The genes are TRBV10-2 and TRBJ2-7; no definite D call. V was cut by 8 bases and J by 0 bases, with 14 bases left in between. Per germline, CDR1 WSHSY and CDR2 SAAADI. The CDR3 runs to 14 residues.

CDR3 DNA: TGTGCCAGCAGCTTATATTCGGGGAGTAACAATTCACCCCTCCACTTT. Encoded protein: CASSLYSGSNNSPLHF. This chain connects TRBV5-6 to TRBJ1-6, with D hard to call. V was clipped by 2 bases and J by 7 bases, with 16 bases between them. The germline V gene has CDR1 SGHDT and CDR2 YYEEEE. This CDR3 has 16 amino acids.